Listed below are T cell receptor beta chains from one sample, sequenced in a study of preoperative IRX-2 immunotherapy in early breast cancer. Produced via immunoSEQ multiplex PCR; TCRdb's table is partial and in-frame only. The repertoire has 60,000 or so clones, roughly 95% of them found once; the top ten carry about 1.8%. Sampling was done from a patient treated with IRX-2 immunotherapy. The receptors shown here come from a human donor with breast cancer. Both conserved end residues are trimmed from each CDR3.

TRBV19 ASSRTGVGDTQY
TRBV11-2 ASSPIQTGNYGYT
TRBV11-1 ASRARVSPYLNTGELF
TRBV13 ASSFTGLGGITGELF
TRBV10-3 AIRRTSGKRETQY
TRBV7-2 ASSLAGADTQY
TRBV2 ASSVDRNNSPLH
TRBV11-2 ASSLTGRPYNEQF
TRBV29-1 SVHQPGQGSSYEQY
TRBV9 ASSVGPAHYEQY
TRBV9 ASSGGRRDVSTDTQY
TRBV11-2 ASSLVGGWEYTEAF
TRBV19 ASSMAPYTEAF
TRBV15 ATSHLSHNEQF
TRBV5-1 ASSLETPSPDTQY
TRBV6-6 ASIQSPWLVDEQY
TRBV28 ASSFYGASQETQY